The 18 T cell receptor beta chains listed next were all sequenced from one sample in a study of blood T cell repertoires in COVID-19. Data came from immunoSEQ multiplex PCR; TCRdb stores just in-frame clones and leaves some out. The data contain roughly 300,000 clones, roughly nine tenths of them seen just once; the ten biggest clones take up 2% to 2.5%. The sample comprised peripheral blood. All receptors derive from a woman in her thirties with COVID-19, enrolled during active disease.

The rearrangement uses TRBV7-9 and TRBJ2-7; D is unresolved. V gave up 4 bases and J gave up 2 bases, with 12 bases separating them. This CDR3 spans 14 amino acids. Looked up from germline, CDR1 is SEHNR and CDR2 is FQNEAQ (reference sequence). In nucleotides, the CDR3 is TGTGCCAGCAGCTCAAGCCGACAACCCTACGAGCAGTACTTC. This translates into CASSSSRQPYEQYF.

This clone was detected once. This chain uses TRBV11-2 with TRBJ2-7; TRBD1 matches at 7 bases. This CDR3 region has 13 residues. Looked up from germline, CDR1 is SGHAT and CDR2 is FQNNGV. Losses at the gene ends were 6 bases for V and 2 bases for J; bases not matched to a gene: 4. Here the CDR3 reads CASSFGTAYEQYF. The CDR3, as DNA: TGTGCCAGCAGTTTTGGGACAGCCTACGAGCAGTACTTC.

The J gene is TRBJ1-2, the V gene TRBV11-2; D gene ambiguous. This CDR3 spans 14 amino acids. Trimming shortened V by 1 base and J by 6 bases, and 12 bases separated the two germline ends. Per the germline V gene, CDR1 is SGHAT and CDR2 is FQNNGV. The CDR3 nucleotides read TGTGCCAGCAGCTTAGGACCGGGAGTTGATGGCTACACCTTC. It translates to CASSLGPGVDGYTF.

The rearrangement uses TRBV11-1 and TRBJ1-2; D is unresolved. CDR1 and CDR2 (germline): SGHAT, FQDESV (reference sequence). The CDR3 extends over 14 amino acids. Trimming removed 2 bases at V and 9 bases at J, with 16 bases between. The CDR3 protein is CASSLSRAAGSYTF. The CDR3 DNA follows: TGTGCCAGCAGCTTATCCCGGGCTGCGGGGAGCTACACCTTC.

This clone was seen a single time. The chain is built from TRBV15 and TRBJ2-3; 8 bases match TRBD2. J lost 7 bases, V lost 0 bases, and 24 bases had no gene match. Germline-derived CDR1 and CDR2 are LNHNV and YYDKDF (reference sequence). The CDR3 spans 21 residues. DNA of the CDR3: TGTGCCACCAGCAGAGATCTGGGGGGTAGTAAACGGGAGGGGACCGCATATACGCAGTATTTT. Translated, it gives CATSRDLGGSKREGTAYTQYF. The complete variable domain, with remaining parts taken from reference TRBV15 and TRBJ2-3, reads DAMVIQNPRYQVTQFGKPVTLSCSQTLNHNVMYWYQQKSSQAPKLLFHYYDKDFNNEADTPDNFQSRRPNTSFCFLDIRSPGLGDTAMYLCATSRDLGGSKREGTAYTQYFGPGTRLTVL.

This chain uses TRBV19 with TRBJ1-5, with D hard to call. The CDR3 loop spans 13 amino acids. The germline gives CDR1 LNHDA, CDR2 SQIVND (reference sequence). Trimming cost V 3 bases and J 0 bases, with 3 bases left between them. CDR3 sequence reads: CASSMSSNQPQHF. In nucleotides, the CDR3 is TGTGCCAGTAGTATGAGTAGCAATCAGCCCCAGCATTTT.

The chain joins TRBV6-1 to TRBJ2-7; 11 positions agree with TRBD2. Losses at the gene ends were 1 base for V and 0 bases for J; bases not matched to a gene: 11. Germline CDR1 MNHNS, CDR2 SASEGT. The CDR3 has 19 amino acids. This CDR3 is CASSEGGGLAGGSSYEQYF. CDR3 DNA: TGTGCCAGCAGTGAAGGGGGGGGGCTAGCGGGAGGCTCCTCCTACGAGCAGTACTTC.

This chain links TRBV6-1 with TRBJ1-5; 9 nucleotides agree with TRBD1. Germline values: CDR1 MNHNS, CDR2 SASEGT. V dropped 2 bases and J dropped 4; count of bases not matched to a gene: 6. The CDR3 is 16 amino acids. CDR3 in DNA: TGTGCCAGCAGTGAACTACAGGGGGCGGGAAATCAGCCCCAGCATTTT. Amino acids: CASSELQGAGNQPQHF.

This clone has only a few counts. J is TRBJ2-3 and V is TRBV13, with TRBD2 identical over 9 bases. The germline gives CDR1 PRHDT, CDR2 FYEKMQ (reference sequence). The junction had 9 bases not matched to a gene; V was cut back by 2 bases and J by 0 bases. The CDR3 consists of 18 residues. CDR3 residues: CASSLRSSGRYSTDTQYF. CDR3 nucleotide sequence: TGTGCCAGCAGCTTACGGTCAAGCGGGAGGTACAGCACAGATACGCAGTATTTT.

The genes are TRBV6-5 and TRBJ1-2; the D is unclear. The CDR3 spans 11 residues. V was clipped by 8 bases and J by 1 base, with 5 bases between them. Looked up from germline, CDR1 is MNHEY and CDR2 is SVGAGI. The CDR3, as DNA: TGTGCCAGCGGCGGTAACTATGGCTACACCTTC. Its protein is CASGGNYGYTF.

The chain has TRBV11-2 and TRBJ2-1; 7 nucleotides match TRBD1. The V and J ends lost 5 bases and 7 bases, in that order; junction bases with no gene match: 14. CDR1 and CDR2 (germline): SGHAT, FQNNGV. This CDR3 has 16 residues. CDR3 protein: CASSSRAGRGSNEQFF. The CDR3 nucleotides read TGTGCCAGCAGCAGCCGTGCGGGCAGGGGGTCGAATGAGCAGTTCTTC.

The chain links TRBV19 to TRBJ2-3; 10 nucleotides agree with TRBD2. CDR1 is LNHDA and CDR2 is SQIVND in the germline V gene (reference sequence). V gave up 4 bases and J gave up 2 bases; unmatched junction bases: 6. The CDR3 has 16 residues. In DNA form, the CDR3 reads TGTGCCAGTAGTAGGGGAGCGGGAGGGCCCACAGATACGCAGTATTTT. This codes for CASSRGAGGPTDTQYF.

The chain combines TRBV5-1 with TRBJ2-3; TRBD1 matches 9 bases. CDR3 length: 16 amino acids. Germline V lookup: CDR1 SGHRS, CDR2 YFSETQ. Germline trimming cut 2 bases from V and 2 bases from J; bases unmatched to any gene: 6. Here the CDR3 reads CASSLSRDRATDTQYF. The CDR3 DNA is TGCGCCAGCAGCTTAAGTAGGGACAGGGCCACAGATACGCAGTATTTT.

This chain links TRBV15 with TRBJ2-1; weak D call: TRBD2 (6 bases). The CDR3 is 15 amino acids. V lost 4 bases and J 6 bases, leaving 16 bases between the germline ends. CDR1 and CDR2 (germline): LNHNV, YYDKDF (reference sequence). The CDR3 DNA sequence: TGTGCCACCAGCAAGACCGAGGACTATCCCAATGAGCAGTTCTTC. As protein: CATSKTEDYPNEQFF.

The chain joins TRBV19 to TRBJ1-5, with D possibly TRBD1 on 5 matching bases. The V and J ends lost 1 base and 1 base respectively, with 11 bases between them. Germline V gene data show CDR1 as LNHDA and CDR2 as SQIVND (reference sequence). CDR3 length: 16 amino acids. The CDR3 here is CASSIAGGLSNQPQHF. The CDR3 DNA is TGTGCCAGTAGTATAGCCGGGGGTTTGAGCAATCAGCCCCAGCATTTT.

V is TRBV5-1 and J is TRBJ1-2; TRBD1 aligns across 7 bases. Trimming removed 0 bases from V and 5 bases from J; junction bases left unmatched: 10. Germline lookup yields CDR1 SGHRS and CDR2 YFSETQ. The CDR3 has 16 residues. CDR3 amino acids: CASSLAEDRSTYGYTF. CDR3 bases: TGCGCCAGCAGCTTGGCGGAGGACAGGTCCACATATGGCTACACCTTC. Based on the CDR3 plus reference TRBV5-1 and TRBJ1-2, the full variable domain is KAGVTQTPRYLIKTRGQQVTLSCSPISGHRSVSWYQQTPGQGLQFLFEYFSETQRNKGNFPGRFSGRQFSNSRSEMNVSTLELGDSALYLCASSLAEDRSTYGYTFGSGTRLTVV.

The V call is TRBV25-1, the J call TRBJ2-1, with 8 bases identical to TRBD1. In germline, CDR1 is MGHDK, CDR2 SYGVNS. CDR3 length: 14 residues. V lost 8 bases and J lost 1; bases outside the gene matches: 4. The CDR3 here is CASSRDRSYNEQFF. The CDR3, as DNA: TGTGCCAGCTCCCGGGACAGGTCCTACAATGAGCAGTTCTTC.

This rearrangement joins TRBV7-9 to TRBJ2-7; no clear D. The germline V gene encodes CDR1 SEHNR and CDR2 FQNEAQ (reference sequence). V lost 6 bases to trimming and J lost 2 bases, with 11 bases between them. This CDR3 contains 13 residues. CDR3 sequence (DNA): TGTGCCAGCAGGGTTTCCAGCGCCTACGAGCAGTACTTC. Residues: CASRVSSAYEQYF.